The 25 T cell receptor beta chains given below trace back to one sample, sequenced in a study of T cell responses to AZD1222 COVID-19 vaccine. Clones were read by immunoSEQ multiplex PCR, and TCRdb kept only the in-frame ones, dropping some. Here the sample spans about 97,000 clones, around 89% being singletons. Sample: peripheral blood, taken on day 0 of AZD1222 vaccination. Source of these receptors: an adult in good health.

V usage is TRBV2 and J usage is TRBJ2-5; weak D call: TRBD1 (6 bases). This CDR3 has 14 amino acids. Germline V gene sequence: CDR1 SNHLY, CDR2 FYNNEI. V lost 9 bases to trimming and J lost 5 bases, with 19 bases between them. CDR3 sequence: CASSATGSAETQYF. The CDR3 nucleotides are TGTGCCAGTTCGGCTACAGGGTCTGCGGAGACCCAGTACTTC. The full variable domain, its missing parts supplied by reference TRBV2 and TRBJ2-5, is EPEVTQTPSHQVTQMGQEVILRCVPISNHLYFYWYRQILGQKVEFLVSFYNNEISEKSEIFDDQFSVERPDGSNFTLKIRSTKLEDSAMYFCASSATGSAETQYFGPGTRLLVL.

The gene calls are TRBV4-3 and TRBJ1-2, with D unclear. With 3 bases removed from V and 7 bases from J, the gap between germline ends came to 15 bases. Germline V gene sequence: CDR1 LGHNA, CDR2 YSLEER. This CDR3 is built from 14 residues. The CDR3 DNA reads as TGCGCCAGCAGCCACCTCGGCGGGGATGCTGGCTACACCTTC. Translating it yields CASSHLGGDAGYTF.

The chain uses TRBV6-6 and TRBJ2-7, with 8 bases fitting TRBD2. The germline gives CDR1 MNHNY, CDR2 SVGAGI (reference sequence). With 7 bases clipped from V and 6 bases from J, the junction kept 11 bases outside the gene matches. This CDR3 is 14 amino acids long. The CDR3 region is CASKILTAGAEQYF. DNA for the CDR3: TGTGCCAGCAAAATCCTGACAGCGGGAGCCGAGCAGTACTTC.

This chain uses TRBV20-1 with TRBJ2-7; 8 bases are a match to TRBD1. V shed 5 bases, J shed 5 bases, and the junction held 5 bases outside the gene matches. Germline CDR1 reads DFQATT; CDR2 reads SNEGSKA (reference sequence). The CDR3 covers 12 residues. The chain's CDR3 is CSAGGTGHEQYF. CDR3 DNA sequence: TGCAGTGCTGGTGGGACAGGTCACGAGCAGTACTTC.

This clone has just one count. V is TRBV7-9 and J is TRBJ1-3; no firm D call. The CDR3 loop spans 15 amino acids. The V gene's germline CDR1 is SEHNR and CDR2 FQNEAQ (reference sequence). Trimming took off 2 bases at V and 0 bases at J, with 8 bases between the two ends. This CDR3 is CASSLSLSSGNTIYF. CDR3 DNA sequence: TGTGCCAGCAGCTTATCTCTCAGCTCTGGAAACACCATATATTTT.

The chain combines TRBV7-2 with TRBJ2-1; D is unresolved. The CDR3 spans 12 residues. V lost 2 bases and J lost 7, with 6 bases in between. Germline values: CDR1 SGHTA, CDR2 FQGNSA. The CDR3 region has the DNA TGTGCCAGCAGCTTAAATTCGAATGAGCAGTTCTTC. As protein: CASSLNSNEQFF.

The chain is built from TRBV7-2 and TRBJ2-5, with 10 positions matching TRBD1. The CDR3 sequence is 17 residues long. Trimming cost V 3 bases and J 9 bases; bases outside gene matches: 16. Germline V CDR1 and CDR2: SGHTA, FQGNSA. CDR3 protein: CASSLRRGGGQGLPQYF. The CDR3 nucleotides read TGTGCCAGCAGCTTGCGGCGGGGTGGGGGACAGGGGCTACCCCAGTACTTC.

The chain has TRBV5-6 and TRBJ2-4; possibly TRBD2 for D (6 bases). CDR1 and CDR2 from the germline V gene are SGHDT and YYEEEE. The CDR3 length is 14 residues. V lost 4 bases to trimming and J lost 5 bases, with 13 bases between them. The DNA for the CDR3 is TGTGCCAGCAGCCCGCAGGGAGGAGAAAACATTCAGTACTTC. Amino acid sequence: CASSPQGGENIQYF.

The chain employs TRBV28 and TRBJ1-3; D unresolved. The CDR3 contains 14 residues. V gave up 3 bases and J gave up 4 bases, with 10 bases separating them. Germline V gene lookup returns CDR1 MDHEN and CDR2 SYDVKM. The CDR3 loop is CASSLVPGGNTIYF. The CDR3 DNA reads TGTGCCAGCAGTTTGGTGCCGGGAGGAAACACCATATATTTT. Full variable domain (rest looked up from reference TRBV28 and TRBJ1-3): DVKVTQSSRYLVKRTGEKVFLECVQDMDHENMFWYRQDPGLGLRLIYFSYDVKMKEKGDIPEGYSVSREKKERFSLILESASTNQTSMYLCASSLVPGGNTIYFGEGSWLTVV.

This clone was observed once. The CDR3 loop is CATSRDDVYGYTF. The CDR3 DNA reads as TGTGCCACCAGCAGGGACGACGTCTATGGCTACACCTTC. V is TRBV15 and J is TRBJ1-2; D unclear. V lost 3 bases and J lost 4, with 9 bases in between. Germline V gene data show CDR1 as LNHNV and CDR2 as YYDKDF (reference sequence). This CDR3 has 13 amino acids.

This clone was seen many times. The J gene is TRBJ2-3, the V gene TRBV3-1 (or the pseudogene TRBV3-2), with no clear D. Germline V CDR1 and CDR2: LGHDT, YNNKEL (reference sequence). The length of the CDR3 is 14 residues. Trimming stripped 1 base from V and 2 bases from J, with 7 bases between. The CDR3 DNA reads TGTGCCAGCAGCCAAGGGGCCTTCACAGATACGCAGTATTTT. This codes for CASSQGAFTDTQYF.

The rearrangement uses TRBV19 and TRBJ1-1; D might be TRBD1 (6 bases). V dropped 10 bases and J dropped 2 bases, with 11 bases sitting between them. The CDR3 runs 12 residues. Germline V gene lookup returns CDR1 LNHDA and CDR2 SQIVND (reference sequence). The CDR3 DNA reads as TGTGCCATCTCGGACAGCAACACTGAAGCTTTCTTT. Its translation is CAISDSNTEAFF.

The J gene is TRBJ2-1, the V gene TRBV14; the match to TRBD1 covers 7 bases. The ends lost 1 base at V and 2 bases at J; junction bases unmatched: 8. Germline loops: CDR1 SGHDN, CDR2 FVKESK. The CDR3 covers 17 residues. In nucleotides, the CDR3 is TGTGCCAGCAGCCAAGGGAACCGGGACAGAGCCTACAATGAGCAGTTCTTC. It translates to CASSQGNRDRAYNEQFF.

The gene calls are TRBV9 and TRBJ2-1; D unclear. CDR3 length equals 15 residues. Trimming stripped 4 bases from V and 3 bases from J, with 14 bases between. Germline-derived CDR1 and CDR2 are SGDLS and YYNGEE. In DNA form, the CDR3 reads TGTGCCAGCAGCCGCCCTAGGGATGGCTACAATGAGCAGTTCTTC. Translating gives CASSRPRDGYNEQFF.

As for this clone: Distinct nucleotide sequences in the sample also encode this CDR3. The CDR3, as DNA: TGTGCCAGTAGTGCGGACAGGGGCCGATCACCCCTCCACTTT. This translates into CASSADRGRSPLHF. V usage is TRBV19 and J usage is TRBJ1-6; 9 bases map to TRBD1. Germline loops: CDR1 LNHDA, CDR2 SQIVND (reference sequence). The ends lost 5 bases at V and 10 bases at J; junction bases unmatched: 6. The CDR3 has 14 amino acids.

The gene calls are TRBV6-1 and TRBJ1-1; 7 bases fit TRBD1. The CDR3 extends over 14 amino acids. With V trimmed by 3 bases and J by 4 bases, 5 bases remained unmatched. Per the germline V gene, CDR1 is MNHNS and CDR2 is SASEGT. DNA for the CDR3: TGTGCCAGCAGTGAGACAGGGTTCGCCACTGAAGCTTTCTTT. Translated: CASSETGFATEAFF.

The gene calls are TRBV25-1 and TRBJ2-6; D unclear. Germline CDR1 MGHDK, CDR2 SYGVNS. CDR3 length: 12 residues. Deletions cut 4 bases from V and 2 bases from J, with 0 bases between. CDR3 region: CASSAGANVLTF. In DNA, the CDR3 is TGTGCCAGCAGTGCTGGGGCCAACGTCCTGACTTTC.

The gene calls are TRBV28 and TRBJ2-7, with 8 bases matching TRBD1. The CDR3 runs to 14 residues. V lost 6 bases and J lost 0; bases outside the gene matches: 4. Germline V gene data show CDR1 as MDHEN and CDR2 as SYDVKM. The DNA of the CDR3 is TGTGCCAGCAGAGGACAGGGCAACTCCTACGAGCAGTACTTC. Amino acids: CASRGQGNSYEQYF.

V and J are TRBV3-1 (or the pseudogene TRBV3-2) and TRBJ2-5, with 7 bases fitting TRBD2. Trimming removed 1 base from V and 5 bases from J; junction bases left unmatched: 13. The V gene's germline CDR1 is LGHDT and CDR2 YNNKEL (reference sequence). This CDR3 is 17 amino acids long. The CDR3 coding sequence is TGTGCCAGCAGCCAAGGGTTAAGCATTCTGGGGGGGGAGACCCAGTACTTC. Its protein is CASSQGLSILGGETQYF.

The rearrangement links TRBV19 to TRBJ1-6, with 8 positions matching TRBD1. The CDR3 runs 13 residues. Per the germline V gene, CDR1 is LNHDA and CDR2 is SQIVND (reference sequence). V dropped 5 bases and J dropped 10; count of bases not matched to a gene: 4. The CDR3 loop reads CASSPQGESPLHF. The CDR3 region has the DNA TGTGCCAGTAGTCCACAGGGGGAGTCACCCCTCCACTTT.

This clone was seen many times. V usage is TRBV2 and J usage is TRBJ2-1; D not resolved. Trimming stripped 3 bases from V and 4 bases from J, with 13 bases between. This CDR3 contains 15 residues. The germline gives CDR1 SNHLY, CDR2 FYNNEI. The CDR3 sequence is CASSDSPGRYNEQFF. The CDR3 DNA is TGTGCCAGCAGTGACTCTCCAGGCAGATACAATGAGCAGTTCTTC.

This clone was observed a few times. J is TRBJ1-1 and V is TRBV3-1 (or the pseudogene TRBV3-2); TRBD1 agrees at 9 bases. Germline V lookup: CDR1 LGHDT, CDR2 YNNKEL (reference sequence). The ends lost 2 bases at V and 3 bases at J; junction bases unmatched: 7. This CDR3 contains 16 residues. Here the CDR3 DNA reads TGTGCCAGCAGCCAAACAGGGGGCACCCTTGACACTGAAGCTTTCTTT. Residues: CASSQTGGTLDTEAFF.

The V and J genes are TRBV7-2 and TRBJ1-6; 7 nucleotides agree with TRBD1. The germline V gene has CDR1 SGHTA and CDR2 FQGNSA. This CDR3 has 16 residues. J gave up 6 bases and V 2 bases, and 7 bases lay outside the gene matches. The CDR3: CASSLNRGGGNSPLHF. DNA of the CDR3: TGTGCCAGCAGCTTAAACAGGGGAGGAGGTAATTCACCCCTCCACTTT.

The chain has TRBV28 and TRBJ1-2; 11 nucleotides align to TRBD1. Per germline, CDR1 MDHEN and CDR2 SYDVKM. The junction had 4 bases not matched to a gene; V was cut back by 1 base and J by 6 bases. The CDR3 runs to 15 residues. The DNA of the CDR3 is TGTGCCAGCAGTTTATCGGACAGGGGGCTGAATGGCTACACCTTC. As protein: CASSLSDRGLNGYTF.

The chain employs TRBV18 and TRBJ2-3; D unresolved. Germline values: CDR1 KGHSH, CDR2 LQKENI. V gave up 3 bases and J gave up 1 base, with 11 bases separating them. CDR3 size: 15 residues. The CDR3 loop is CASSPTPARTDTQYF. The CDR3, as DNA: TGTGCCAGCTCACCGACTCCGGCTCGCACAGATACGCAGTATTTT.